The entry below describes one T cell receptor (beta chain). Its antigen remains unidentified. Ahead of thyroid surgery, no patient had received treatment of any kind. TCRdb re-analyzed the PCR reads through MiXCR. The data show 10,000 to 13,000 clones, under 30% seen once. Germline-derived CDR1 and CDR2 are MRHNA and SNTAGT. The CDR3 runs to 13 residues. This entry comes from a study of metastatic and nonmetastatic thyroid tumors. Study-level points and caveats: According to reports, the diversity of TCR beta was significantly higher in malignant thyroid tumors than in benign nodules, and this held in both blood and tumor samples.

This clonotype originated in a male donor with papillary thyroid cancer or a benign thyroid nodule (not recorded which). Some clones in this sample may be carry-over from other donors' samples. The chain employs TRBV6-4 and TRBJ2-4; D perhaps matches TRBD2 (5 bases). The last part of the DNA fits TRBJ2-5 better; the J call may be wrong. The sequencing sample was made of tumor tissue. The CDR3 region is CASSGGPGRTQYF. CDR3 nucleotides: TGTGCCAGCAGTGGAGGGCCTGGACGGACCCAGTACTTC.